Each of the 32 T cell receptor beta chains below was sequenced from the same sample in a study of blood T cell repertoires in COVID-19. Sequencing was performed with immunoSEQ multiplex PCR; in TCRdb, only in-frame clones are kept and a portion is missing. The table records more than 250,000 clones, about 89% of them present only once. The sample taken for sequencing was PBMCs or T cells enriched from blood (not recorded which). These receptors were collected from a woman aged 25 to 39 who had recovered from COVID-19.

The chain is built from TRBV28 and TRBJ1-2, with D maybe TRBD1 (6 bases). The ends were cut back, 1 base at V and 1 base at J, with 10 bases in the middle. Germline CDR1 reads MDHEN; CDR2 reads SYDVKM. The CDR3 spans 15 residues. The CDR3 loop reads CASSLFAGDNYGYTF. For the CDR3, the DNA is TGTGCCAGCAGTTTATTTGCAGGGGATAACTATGGCTACACCTTC.

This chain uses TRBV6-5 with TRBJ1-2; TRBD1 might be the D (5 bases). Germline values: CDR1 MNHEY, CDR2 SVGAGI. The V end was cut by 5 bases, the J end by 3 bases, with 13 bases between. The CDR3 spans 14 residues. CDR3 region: CASSRPGRDYGYTF. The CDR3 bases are TGTGCCAGCAGTCGCCCAGGGAGGGACTATGGCTACACCTTC.

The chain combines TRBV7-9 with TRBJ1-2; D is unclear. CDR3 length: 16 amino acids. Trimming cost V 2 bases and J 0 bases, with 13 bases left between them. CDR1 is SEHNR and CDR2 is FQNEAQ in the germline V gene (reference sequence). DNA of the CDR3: TGTGCCAGCAGCTTATTAGCAAGGGAGGCTAACTATGGCTACACCTTC. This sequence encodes CASSLLAREANYGYTF.

The CDR3: CASSPTGLSSYNEQFF. The CDR3 DNA reads as TGCGCCAGCAGCCCCACAGGGTTGAGCTCCTACAATGAGCAGTTCTTC. The gene calls are TRBV4-3 and TRBJ2-1; D possibly corresponds to TRBD1 (6 bases). The CDR3 is made up of 16 amino acids. Per germline, CDR1 LGHNA and CDR2 YSLEER. Trimming took off 4 bases at V and 0 bases at J, with 13 bases between the two ends.

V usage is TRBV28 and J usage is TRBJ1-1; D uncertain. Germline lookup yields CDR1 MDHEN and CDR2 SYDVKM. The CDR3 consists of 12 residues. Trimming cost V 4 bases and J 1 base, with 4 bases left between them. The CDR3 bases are TGTGCCAGCAGTTCAGGGAACACTGAAGCTTTCTTT. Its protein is CASSSGNTEAFF.

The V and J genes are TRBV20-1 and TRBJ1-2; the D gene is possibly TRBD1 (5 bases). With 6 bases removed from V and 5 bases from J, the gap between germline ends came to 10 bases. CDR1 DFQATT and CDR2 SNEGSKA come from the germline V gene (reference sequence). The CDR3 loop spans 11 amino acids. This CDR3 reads CSANRQYGYTF. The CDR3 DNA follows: TGCAGTGCAAACCGACAGTATGGCTACACCTTC.

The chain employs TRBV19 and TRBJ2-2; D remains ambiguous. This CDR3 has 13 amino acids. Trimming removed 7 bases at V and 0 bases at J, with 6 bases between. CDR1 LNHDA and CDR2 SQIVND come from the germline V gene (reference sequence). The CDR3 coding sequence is TGTGCCAGTATAGAGTCGAACACCGGGGAGCTGTTTTTT. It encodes CASIESNTGELFF.

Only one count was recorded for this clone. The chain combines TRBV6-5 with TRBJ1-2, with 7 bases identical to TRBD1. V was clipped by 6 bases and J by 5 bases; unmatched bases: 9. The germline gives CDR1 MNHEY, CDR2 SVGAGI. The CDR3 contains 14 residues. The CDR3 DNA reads TGTGCCAGCAGGCCTACAGGGGTGGGATATGGCTACACCTTC. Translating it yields CASRPTGVGYGYTF.

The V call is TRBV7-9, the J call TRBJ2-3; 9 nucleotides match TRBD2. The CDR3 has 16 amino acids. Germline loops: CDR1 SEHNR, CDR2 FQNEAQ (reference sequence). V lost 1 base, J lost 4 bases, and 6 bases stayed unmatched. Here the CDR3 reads CASSLGRGGDADTQYF. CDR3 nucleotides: TGTGCCAGCAGCTTAGGCCGCGGGGGGGACGCAGATACGCAGTATTTT.

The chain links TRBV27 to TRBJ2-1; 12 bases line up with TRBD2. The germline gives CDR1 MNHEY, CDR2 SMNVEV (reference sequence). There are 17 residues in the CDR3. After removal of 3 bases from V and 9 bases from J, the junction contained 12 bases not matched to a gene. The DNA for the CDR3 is TGTGCCAGCAGTTTCCTAGCGGGGGGGGCGTTAAATCCTGAGCAGTTCTTC. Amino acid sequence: CASSFLAGGALNPEQFF.

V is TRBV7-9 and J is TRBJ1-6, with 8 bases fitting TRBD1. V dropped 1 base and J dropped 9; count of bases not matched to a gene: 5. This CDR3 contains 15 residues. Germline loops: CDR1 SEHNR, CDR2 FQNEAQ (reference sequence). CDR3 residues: CASSLVGRGLSPLHF. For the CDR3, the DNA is TGTGCCAGCAGCTTAGTGGGCAGGGGGCTTTCACCCCTCCACTTT.

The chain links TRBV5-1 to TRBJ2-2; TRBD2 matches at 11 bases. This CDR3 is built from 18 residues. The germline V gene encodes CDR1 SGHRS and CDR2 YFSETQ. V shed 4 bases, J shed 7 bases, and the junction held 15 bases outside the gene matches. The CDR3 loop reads CASSRTPLAGGRSGELFF. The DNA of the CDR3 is TGCGCCAGCAGCCGAACTCCTCTAGCGGGGGGCCGGAGCGGGGAGCTGTTTTTT.

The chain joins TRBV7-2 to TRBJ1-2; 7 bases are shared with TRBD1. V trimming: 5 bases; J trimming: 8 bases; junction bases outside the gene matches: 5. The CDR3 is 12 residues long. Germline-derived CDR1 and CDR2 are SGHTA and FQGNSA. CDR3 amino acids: CASSARGKGYTF. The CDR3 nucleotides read TGTGCCAGCAGCGCCAGGGGGAAAGGCTACACCTTC.

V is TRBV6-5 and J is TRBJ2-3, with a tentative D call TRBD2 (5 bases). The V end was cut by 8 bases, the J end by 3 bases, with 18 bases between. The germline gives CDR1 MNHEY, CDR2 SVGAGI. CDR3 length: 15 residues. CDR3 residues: CASSGRPGKTDTQYF. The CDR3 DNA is TGTGCCAGCTCCGGACGGCCGGGAAAAACAGATACGCAGTATTTT.

The CDR3 nucleotides are TGTGCCAGCAGCTCGTATGCTACCTACGAGCAGTACTTC. Its protein is CASSSYATYEQYF. V and J are TRBV12-3 or TRBV12-4 and TRBJ2-7; D not resolved. The CDR3 totals 13 residues. Trimming shortened V by 6 bases and J by 2 bases, and 11 bases separated the two germline ends.

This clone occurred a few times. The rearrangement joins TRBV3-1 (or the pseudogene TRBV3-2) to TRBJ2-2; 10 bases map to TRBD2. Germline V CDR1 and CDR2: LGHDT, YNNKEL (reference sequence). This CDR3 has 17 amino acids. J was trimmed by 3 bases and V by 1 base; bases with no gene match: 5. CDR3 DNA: TGTGCCAGCAGCCAAGTTTCAAGCGGGAGGGACACCGGGGAGCTGTTTTTT. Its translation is CASSQVSSGRDTGELFF.

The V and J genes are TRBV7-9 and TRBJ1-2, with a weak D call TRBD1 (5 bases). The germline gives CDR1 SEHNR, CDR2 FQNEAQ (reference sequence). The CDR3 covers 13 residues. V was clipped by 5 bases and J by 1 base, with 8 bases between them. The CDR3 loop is CASSPTVNYGYTF. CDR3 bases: TGTGCCAGCAGCCCGACAGTTAACTATGGCTACACCTTC. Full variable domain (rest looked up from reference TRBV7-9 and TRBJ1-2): DTGVSQNPRHKITKRGQNVTFRCDPISEHNRLYWYRQTLGQGPEFLTYFQNEAQLEKSRLLSDRFSAERPKGSFSTLEIQRTEQGDSAMYLCASSPTVNYGYTFGSGTRLTVV.

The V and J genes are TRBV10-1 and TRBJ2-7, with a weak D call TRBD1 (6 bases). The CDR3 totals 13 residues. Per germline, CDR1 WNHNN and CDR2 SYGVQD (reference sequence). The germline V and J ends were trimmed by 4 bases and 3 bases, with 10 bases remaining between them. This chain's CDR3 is CASSGGGVYEQYF. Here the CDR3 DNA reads TGCGCCAGCAGTGGAGGGGGAGTCTACGAGCAGTACTTC.

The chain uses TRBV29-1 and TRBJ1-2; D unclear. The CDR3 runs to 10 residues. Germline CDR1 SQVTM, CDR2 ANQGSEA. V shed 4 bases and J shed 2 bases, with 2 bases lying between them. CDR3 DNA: TGCAGCGTTGCGAACTATGGCTACACCTTC. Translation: CSVANYGYTF.

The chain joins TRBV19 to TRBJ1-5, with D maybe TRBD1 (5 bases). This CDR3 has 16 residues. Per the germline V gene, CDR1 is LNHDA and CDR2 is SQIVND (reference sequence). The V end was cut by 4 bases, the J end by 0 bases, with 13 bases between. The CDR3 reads CASSRGRPLSNQPQHF. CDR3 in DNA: TGTGCCAGTAGTAGGGGCAGACCTCTTAGCAATCAGCCCCAGCATTTT.

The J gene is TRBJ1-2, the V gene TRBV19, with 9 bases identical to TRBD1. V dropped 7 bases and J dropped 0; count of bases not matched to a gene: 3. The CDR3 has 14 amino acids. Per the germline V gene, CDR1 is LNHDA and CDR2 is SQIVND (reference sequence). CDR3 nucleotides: TGTGCCAGTATGGGACAGGGTGCTAACTATGGCTACACCTTC. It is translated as CASMGQGANYGYTF.

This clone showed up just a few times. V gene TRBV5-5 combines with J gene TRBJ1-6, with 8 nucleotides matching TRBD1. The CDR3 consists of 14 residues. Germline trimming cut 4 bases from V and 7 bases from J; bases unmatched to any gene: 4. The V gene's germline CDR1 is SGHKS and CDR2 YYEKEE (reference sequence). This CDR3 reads CASSLTGANSPLHF. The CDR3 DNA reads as TGTGCCAGCAGCCTGACAGGGGCGAATTCACCCCTCCACTTT.

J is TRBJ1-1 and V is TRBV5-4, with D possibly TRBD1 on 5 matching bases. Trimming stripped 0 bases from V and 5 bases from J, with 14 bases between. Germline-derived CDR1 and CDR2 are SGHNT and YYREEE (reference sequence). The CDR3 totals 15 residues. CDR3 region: CASSLEAQGWTEAFF. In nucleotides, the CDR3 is TGTGCCAGCAGCTTGGAGGCCCAGGGATGGACTGAAGCTTTCTTT.

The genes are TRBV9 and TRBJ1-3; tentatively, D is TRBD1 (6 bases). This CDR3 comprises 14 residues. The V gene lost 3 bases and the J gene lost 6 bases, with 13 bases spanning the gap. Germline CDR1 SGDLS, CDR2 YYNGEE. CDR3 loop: CASSARGDINTIYF. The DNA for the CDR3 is TGTGCCAGCAGCGCTCGGGGGGACATAAACACCATATATTTT.

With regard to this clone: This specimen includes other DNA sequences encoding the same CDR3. Here the CDR3 reads CASSVAGGPYNEQFF. Written as DNA, the CDR3 is TGTGCCAGCAGCGTAGCGGGGGGACCGTACAATGAGCAGTTCTTC. V usage is TRBV9 and J usage is TRBJ2-1; 7 nucleotides agree with TRBD2. Germline V gives CDR1 SGDLS, CDR2 YYNGEE. This CDR3 spans 15 amino acids. The trim removed 0 bases at V and 4 bases at J, leaving 4 bases unmatched.

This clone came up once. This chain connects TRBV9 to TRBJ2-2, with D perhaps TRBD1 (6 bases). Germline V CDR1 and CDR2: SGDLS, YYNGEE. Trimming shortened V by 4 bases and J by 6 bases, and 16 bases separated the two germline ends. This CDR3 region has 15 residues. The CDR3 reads CASSPLGAEAGELFF. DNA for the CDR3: TGTGCCAGCAGCCCACTGGGGGCAGAGGCCGGGGAGCTGTTTTTT.

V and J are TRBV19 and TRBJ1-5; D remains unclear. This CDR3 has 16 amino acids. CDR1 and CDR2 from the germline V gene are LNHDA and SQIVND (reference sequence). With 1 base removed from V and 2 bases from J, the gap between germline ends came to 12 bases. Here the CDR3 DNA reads TGTGCCAGTAGTATAGCTCTGGGCGGGGGCAATCAGCCCCAGCATTTT. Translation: CASSIALGGGNQPQHF. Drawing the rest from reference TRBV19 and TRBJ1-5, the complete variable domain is DGGITQSPKYLFRKEGQNVTLSCEQNLNHDAMYWYRQDPGQGLRLIYYSQIVNDFQKGDIAEGYSVSREKKESFPLTVTSAQKNPTAFYLCASSIALGGGNQPQHFGDGTRLSIL.

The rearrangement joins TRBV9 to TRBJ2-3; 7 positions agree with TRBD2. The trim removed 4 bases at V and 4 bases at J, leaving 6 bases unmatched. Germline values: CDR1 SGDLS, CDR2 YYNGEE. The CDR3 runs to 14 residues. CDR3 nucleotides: TGTGCCAGCAGCTCAGGGACTACACCAGATACGCAGTATTTT. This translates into CASSSGTTPDTQYF. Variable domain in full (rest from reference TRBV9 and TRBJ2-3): DSGVTQTPKHLITATGQRVTLRCSPRSGDLSVYWYQQSLDQGLQFLIQYYNGEERAKGNILERFSAQQFPDLHSELNLSSLELGDSALYFCASSSGTTPDTQYFGPGTRLTVL.

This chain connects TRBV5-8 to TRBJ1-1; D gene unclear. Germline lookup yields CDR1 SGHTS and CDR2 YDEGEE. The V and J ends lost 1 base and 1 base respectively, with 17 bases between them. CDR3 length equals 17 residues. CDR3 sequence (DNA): TGTGCCAGCAGCTTGAATATACTGCGGTTCGGGAACACTGAAGCTTTCTTT. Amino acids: CASSLNILRFGNTEAFF.

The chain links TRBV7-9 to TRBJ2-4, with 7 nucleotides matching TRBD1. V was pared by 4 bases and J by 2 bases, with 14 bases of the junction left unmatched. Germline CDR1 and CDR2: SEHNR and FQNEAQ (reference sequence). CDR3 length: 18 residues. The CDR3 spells CASSSAKTGLGTKNIQYF. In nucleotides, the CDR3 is TGTGCCAGCAGCTCGGCCAAGACAGGGCTGGGTACCAAAAACATTCAGTACTTC.

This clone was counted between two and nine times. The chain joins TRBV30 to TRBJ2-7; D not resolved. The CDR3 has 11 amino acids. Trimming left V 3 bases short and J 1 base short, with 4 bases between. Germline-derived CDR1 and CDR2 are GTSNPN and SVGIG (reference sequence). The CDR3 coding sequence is TGTGCCTGGAGATCTTCCTACGAGCAGTACTTC. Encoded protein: CAWRSSYEQYF.

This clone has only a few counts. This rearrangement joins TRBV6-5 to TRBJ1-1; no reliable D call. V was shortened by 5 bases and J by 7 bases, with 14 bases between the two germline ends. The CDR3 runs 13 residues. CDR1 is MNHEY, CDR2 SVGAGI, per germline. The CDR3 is CASSTVGMGEAFF. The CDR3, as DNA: TGTGCCAGCAGTACTGTCGGGATGGGTGAAGCTTTCTTT.